In this sample, the clone carrying this TCR beta chain turned up a few times. Its antigen remains unidentified. The sample comes from a study of OX40 agonist ivuxolimab in advanced cancers. For the study at large: A diagnosis of hepatocellular carcinoma, melanoma, renal cell or head and neck cancer was present in dose-escalation patients. Study results and limitations: Clonal expansion from baseline to week 6 occurred in both CD4+ and CD8+ T cells.

Deletions cut 4 bases from V and 8 bases from J, with 15 bases between. The CDR3 consists of 14 residues. Germline loops: CDR1 GTSNPN, CDR2 SVGIG (reference sequence). Repertoires were generated with immunoSEQ multiplex PCR, while TCRdb's copy carries only in-frame clones and drops some. Of about 62,000 clones listed, 88% are singletons. The input for sequencing was CD4+ or CD8+ T cells sorted from blood, taken in a trial of the OX40 agonist ivuxolimab. The chain uses TRBV30 and TRBJ1-6; D is perhaps TRBD1 (5 bases). The TCR was taken from an adult with an advanced solid tumor such as melanoma, head and neck, liver or kidney cancer. The chain's CDR3 is CAWNYPGLDSPLHF. CDR3 DNA: TGTGCCTGGAATTACCCAGGGTTGGATTCACCCCTCCACTTT.